This TCR beta chain was obtained from a study of vaccination effects on CD4 cells after COVID-19 (dated by TCRdb to 2021 to 2024). With regard to the full study: Across the study, the median time from the second dose to post-vaccine sampling was 72 days (range 14 to 241). Cultures from other donors in the study were sequenced with the Oncomine TCR Beta short-read assay on an Illumina iSeq 100. SARS-CoV-2 spike-specific CD4+ TCR repertoires were compared before and after mRNA vaccination in COVID-19 convalescent patients and in infection-naive vaccine recipients. A total of 10 COVID-19 convalescent patients and a few SARS-CoV-2-naive healthy vaccine recipients were included in the full study.

The method behind the library was the immunoSEQ multiplex PCR assay. DNA from the cultured, isolated CD4+ T cells was subjected to TCR beta CDR3 sequencing. On the study's bioinformatics: The analysis removed non-productive TCR sequences, trimmed reads to the CDR3 region, and retained only CDR3s that were 7 or more amino acids long. Antigen-specific clonotypes were identified with the MANAFEST web app by comparing expansion in peptide wells against reference cultures. Positive clones required FDR<0.05 expansion versus reference and all other wells, odds ratio above 5, and frequency above 0.1% in two replicate wells. A clonotype was called cross-reactive if it was significantly expanded both in SARS-CoV-2 spike wells and in at least one common cold coronavirus spike condition. Using the stringdist R package, CDR3 similarity was measured by Levenshtein distance, and unrooted trees were constructed with ape in R 3.6.1. Sourced from immuneACCESS, this table was stored by TCRdb with only in-frame sequences that have V and J called. A share of the clones is absent; for the studies checked, an unresolved V gene accounts for under half, and the remainder has no known explanation. The V and J calls and clone size were taken over from that table, and D and trimming were inferred from the DNA. Present in this sample are tens of thousands of clones, roughly 80% of which were seen just once. The ten largest account for approximately 1% of the sample.

The paper's findings and limits, for the study overall: Clones induced by infection and clones induced by vaccination both contracted markedly at late timepoints after vaccination, which fits with T cell responses waning over time. Among healthy vaccine recipients, nearly all vaccine-induced clones were SARS-CoV-2 mono-reactive, and only 1 of 255 was cross-reactive with common cold coronaviruses. The study was limited by a small number of convalescent patients, and early post-infection timepoints were lacking.

Based on the germline V gene, the CDR1 and CDR2 sequences are SGHRS and YFSETQ. Including the terminal cysteine and phenylalanine, the CDR3 comprises 12 residues. The only DNA kept is the CDR3, 36 bases in frame from the first base. Cut back by 5 bases and 5 bases, the V and J ends lie 10 bases apart. To identify antigen-specific CD4+ T cell clonotypes by their expansion, the ViraFEST assay first stimulated PBMC with viral peptide pools and then applied TCR sequencing. After 10 days of culture, CD4+ T cells were isolated with the EasySep CD4+ T cell isolation kit. Participants received two doses of either the BNT162b2 or the mRNA-1273 mRNA SARS-CoV-2 vaccine. Negative nucleocapsid antibody results before and after vaccination confirmed that the healthy vaccine recipients had no prior SARS-CoV-2 infection. Two million PBMC per well were cultured with around 10 ug/ml peptides in IMDM containing roughly 5% human AB serum, approximately 10 IU/ml IL-2 and gentamicin. Half of the culture medium was replaced with fresh IL-2-containing medium on days 3 and 7. Unless noted otherwise, every peptide stimulation condition was cultured in triplicate wells. PBMC were separated from whole blood using Ficoll-Paque Plus gradient centrifugation and were then either cryopreserved at -140C or used fresh. The overlapping peptide pools covered the spike proteins of SARS-CoV-2 as well as those of the common cold coronaviruses HCoV-NL63, HCoV-OC43 and HCoV-229E. The QIAamp micro DNA kit was used to extract genomic DNA from the cultured CD4+ T cells.

Comments on this clone: Its antigen remains undetermined. No clone much larger than this one lies a single base away; base qualities are absent.

The source material was CD4+ T cells from PBMCs cultured with HCoV-OC43 spike peptides, sampled after COVID-19 vaccination. The cell subset or site label on this specimen signifies: HCoV-OC43 spike overlapping peptide pool stimulation. The clonotype originates from a human donor who received a COVID-19 vaccine. This sequence uses TRBV5-1 and TRBJ2-5, with no confident D gene call. CDR3 sequence: CASRTGLETQYF. The base sequence is TGCGCCAGCAGAACCGGGTTGGAGACCCAGTACTTC.